Sequencing of this T cell receptor (beta chain) was carried out in a study of shared clonotypes between healthy human individuals. For the study at large: Three CD4 naive, three CD4 memory, two CD8 naive and one CD8 memory plate were used per donor.

With 4 bases removed from V and 9 bases from J, the gap between germline ends came to 19 bases. This CDR3 has 15 residues. Germline-derived CDR1 and CDR2 are LGHNA and YNFKEQ. Positively selected for CCR7, the CD45RO-negative cells used as naive CD8 cells excluded terminally differentiated effector memory CD45RA+ cells. Whole-study results and caveats: Shared clonotypes across all four donors exceeded non-shared ones in generation probability. Researchers sampled blood only, noting tissue repertoires likely differ.

An assay was performed, and its level was deep. Profiled with immunoSEQ multiplex PCR; TCRdb holds only in-frame clones, not every one. The sample carries about 1.9 million clones, about 93% recorded once. Notes on this clone: The antigen is undetermined.

This sequence originates from a man between 18 and 29 years old in good health. Some clones in this sample may be carry-over from other donors' samples. Sample: naive CD8+ T cells from PBMCs. The chain couples TRBV4-2 to TRBJ2-1, with D possibly matching TRBD1 (5 bases). CDR3 coding DNA: TGTGCCAGCAGCCCCCAGGGTGAGTCGGTCGGTGAGCAGTTCTTC. It encodes CASSPQGESVGEQFF.